Included here is one TCR beta chain sequence, with context. Its target is unknown. Method: immunoSEQ multiplex PCR; TCRdb's copy keeps in-frame clones and lacks some. The table records some 50,000 clones, 83% of them present only once. The data belong to a study of radiation and T cells in renal cell carcinoma. About the study: Nephrectomy followed 15 Gy stereotactic body radiation by 4 weeks. Whole-study results and caveats: Baseline intratumoral clonotype presence is unknown without pretreatment biopsies. Top tumor clonotypes rose in blood 2 weeks post-radiation, then contracted.

Time point described: baseline pretreatment blood. Treatment in this sample: 15 Gy SBRT to primary tumor, nephrectomy 4 weeks later. This renal cell carcinoma was of the clear cell type. Deletions cut 0 bases from V and 6 bases from J, with 17 bases between. CDR1 SGHRS and CDR2 YFSETQ come from the germline V gene. This CDR3 has 16 residues. The rearrangement uses TRBV5-1 and TRBJ2-3, with D possibly being TRBD1 or TRBD2 (6 bases each). The TCR sequence derives from a woman in her sixties or seventies with renal cell carcinoma. This sample comprised blood, obtained from a patient whose treatment included radiotherapy and nephrectomy. The CDR3: CASSLGRLGGVDTQYF. The DNA for the CDR3 is TGCGCCAGCAGCTTGGGGCGACTAGGGGGAGTGGATACGCAGTATTTT. Using reference TRBV5-1 and TRBJ2-3 for the parts outside the CDR3, the full variable domain is KAGVTQTPRYLIKTRGQQVTLSCSPISGHRSVSWYQQTPGQGLQFLFEYFSETQRNKGNFPGRFSGRQFSNSRSEMNVSTLELGDSALYLCASSLGRLGGVDTQYFGPGTRLTVL.